These T cell receptor beta chains were read from a single sample in a study of blood T cells in healthy people across ages. TCRdb analysed the 5' RACE reads with MiXCR anew, one entry per CDR3 protein. The table lists about 680,000 distinct CDR3 sequences, around 49% of them singletons. The sample taken for sequencing was blood. The receptors were gathered from a woman aged 60 to 75 in good health. The CDR3 runs from the conserved cysteine through the conserved F or W. The D gene is left open where the match is weak. Clone size appears in some rows only: once, few, many, or a class for an expanded clone.

CASSLLRRTDTQYF	TGCGCCAGCAGCTTGTTGAGACGCACAGATACGCAGTATTTT	-	TRBV5-1	TRBJ2-3	-
CASGRLAGEGTDTQYF	TGTGCCAGCGGCCGACTAGCGGGAGAGGGGACAGATACGCAGTATTTT	TRBD2	TRBV28	TRBJ2-3	few
CASSLERLATDTQYF	TGTGCCAGCAGCTTAGAAAGACTAGCGACAGATACGCAGTATTTT	TRBD2	TRBV11-2	TRBJ2-3	-
CASSQPQTRSSYEQYF	TGCGCCAGCAGCCAACCCCAGACAAGGAGCTCCTACGAGCAGTACTTC	-	TRBV4-1	TRBJ2-7	-
CASSQAGSGNYEQYF	TGTGCCAGCAGCCAAGCCGGGTCGGGAAACTACGAGCAGTACTTC	-	TRBV3-1	TRBJ2-7	-
CASSLGQRSQEEQFF	TGTGCCAGCAGCTTAGGGCAGAGGAGCCAGGAAGAGCAGTTCTTC	-	TRBV7-3	TRBJ2-1	-
CSARLKYSGRKETQYF	TGCAGTGCTAGACTAAAATATAGCGGGAGAAAAGAGACCCAGTACTTC	TRBD2	TRBV20-1	TRBJ2-5	once
CASSLDGGTSVYEQYF	TGTGCCAGCAGCTTAGATGGGGGGACTAGCGTCTACGAGCAGTACTTC	TRBD2	TRBV7-2	TRBJ2-7	few
CASSERRTASTDTQYF	TGTGCCAGCAGTGAACGGCGGACAGCGAGCACAGATACGCAGTATTTT	-	TRBV2	TRBJ2-3	-
CSARDRRGPNTEAFF	TGCAGTGCTAGAGATCGGAGGGGGCCGAACACTGAAGCTTTCTTT	TRBD1	TRBV20-1	TRBJ1-1	-
CASSLRREYEQYF	TGCGCCAGCAGCTTGAGGCGGGAGTACGAGCAGTACTTC	TRBD2	TRBV5-1	TRBJ2-7	once
CASSKARQGAEKLFF	TGTGCCAGCAGCAAAGCGCGGCAGGGTGCTGAAAAACTGTTTTTT	-	TRBV21-1	TRBJ1-4	few
CAVQESKNIQYF	TGTGCCGTACAGGAGTCCAAAAACATTCAGTACTTC	-	TRBV6-2/TRBV6-3	TRBJ2-4	-
CAISEVLAGGDTGELFF	TGTGCCATCAGTGAAGTACTAGCGGGAGGAGACACCGGGGAGCTGTTTTTT	TRBD2	TRBV10-3	TRBJ2-2	few
CASSHASGSYEQYF	TGTGCCAGCAGCCATGCTAGCGGGTCCTACGAGCAGTACTTC	TRBD2	TRBV7-2	TRBJ2-7	few
CSAGGQGAYAYEQYF	TGCAGTGCTGGGGGACAGGGCGCCTACGCCTACGAGCAGTACTTC	TRBD1	TRBV20-1	TRBJ2-7	-
CAGGGADTQYF	TGTGCGGGAGGGGGGGCAGATACGCAGTATTTT	-	TRBV10-3	TRBJ2-3	-
CASSLWGGTGPNYGYTF	TGTGCCAGCAGCTTGTGGGGGGGGACAGGGCCAAACTATGGCTACACCTTC	TRBD1	TRBV5-6	TRBJ1-2	-
CSARGPGETNTEAFF	TGCAGTGCTAGAGGCCCTGGGGAAACGAACACTGAAGCTTTCTTT	-	TRBV20-1	TRBJ1-1	-
CSARVPSQRYEQYF	TGCAGTGCTAGGGTGCCTAGCCAACGATACGAGCAGTACTTC	-	TRBV20-1	TRBJ2-7	-
CASSLGSPSVTEAFF	TGCGCCAGCAGCTTGGGCTCCCCGTCGGTCACTGAAGCTTTCTTT	-	TRBV5-1	TRBJ1-1	once
CASRPDRDEQFF	TGTGCCAGCAGACCAGACAGGGACGAGCAGTTCTTC	TRBD1	TRBV28	TRBJ2-1	-
CASSQVGLEVYF	TGTGCCAGCAGCCAAGTCGGACTAGAAGTGTACTTC	TRBD2	TRBV3-1	TRBJ2-7	-
CASSQELAYNEQFF	TGCGCCAGCAGCCAAGAGTTGGCTTACAATGAGCAGTTCTTC	-	TRBV4-3	TRBJ2-1	few
CASSIRDGLAEAFF	TGCGCCAGCAGCATTAGGGACGGTCTGGCTGAAGCTTTCTTT	-	TRBV4-3	TRBJ1-1	-
CASSPGGTYEQYF	TGTGCCAGCAGCCCAGGGGGGACCTACGAGCAGTACTTC	-	TRBV5-1	TRBJ2-7	many
CSARSLSGLAGQKNIQYF	TGCAGTGCTAGATCCCTTTCGGGACTAGCGGGACAAAAAAACATTCAGTACTTC	TRBD2	TRBV20-1	TRBJ2-4	-
CARSRPDSTNYEQYF	TGTGCCAGAAGCCGTCCCGACTCCACAAACTACGAGCAGTACTTC	-	TRBV5-3	TRBJ2-7	-
CATSRVRTGGFYEQYF	TGTGCCACCAGCAGAGTGAGGACAGGGGGCTTCTACGAGCAGTACTTC	TRBD1	TRBV15	TRBJ2-7	-
CATSDWPRSYEQYF	TGTGCCACCAGTGATTGGCCAAGATCCTACGAGCAGTACTTC	-	TRBV24-1	TRBJ2-7	-
CASSLPELNPHNEQYF	TGTGCCAGCAGTTTGCCCGAGCTTAATCCCCACAATGAGCAGTACTTC	-	TRBV28	TRBJ2-5	-
CASGVSYNEQFF	TGTGCCAGCGGGGTCTCCTACAATGAGCAGTTCTTC	-	TRBV19	TRBJ2-1	-
CSVEGPGTRVTYDEQFF	TGCAGCGTTGAAGGGCCGGGGACTAGGGTAACGTACGATGAGCAGTTCTTC	TRBD2	TRBV29-1	TRBJ2-1	-
CASSLVRGGNIQYF	TGTGCCAGCAGCTTAGTAAGGGGGGGAAACATTCAGTACTTC	-	TRBV7-2	TRBJ2-4	-
CASSHSAESHYNEQFF	TGTGCCAGCAGCCACTCAGCGGAGAGTCACTACAATGAGCAGTTCTTC	-	TRBV3-1	TRBJ2-1	-
CASSEVLRQFYGYTF	TGTGCCAGCAGTGAAGTATTAAGACAATTCTATGGCTACACCTTC	-	TRBV6-1	TRBJ1-2	-
CASCPGGENTQYF	TGTGCCAGCTGTCCAGGGGGCGAGAATACGCAGTATTTT	TRBD1	TRBV6-5	TRBJ2-3	-
CASSLSPDRVNEQFF	TGTGCCAGCAGTTTATCCCCAGACAGGGTCAATGAGCAGTTCTTC	TRBD1	TRBV27	TRBJ2-1	-
CASMSYNSPLHF	TGTGCCAGCATGAGTTATAATTCACCCCTCCACTTT	-	TRBV27	TRBJ1-6	-
CASSFGRTTSTDTQYF	TGTGCCAGCAGTTTCGGCAGGACAACTAGCACAGATACGCAGTATTTT	-	TRBV12-3/TRBV12-4	TRBJ2-3	once
CASSLLAGIQETQYF	TGCGCCAGCAGCTTGTTAGCGGGGATCCAAGAGACCCAGTACTTC	TRBD2	TRBV5-1	TRBJ2-5	few
CASPRGDMNTEAFF	TGTGCCAGTCCCAGGGGTGACATGAACACTGAAGCTTTCTTT	-	TRBV2	TRBJ1-1	once
CASSGGGAGSTDTQYF	TGTGCCAGCAGTGGAGGGGGCGCAGGGAGCACAGATACGCAGTATTTT	TRBD1	TRBV6-1	TRBJ2-3	once
CAIRTSAYNEQYF	TGTGCCATCAGAACTAGCGCCTACAATGAGCAGTACTTC	TRBD2	TRBV10-3	TRBJ2-5	-
CASSFGVQQETQYF	TGTGCCAGCAGCTTTGGGGTCCAACAAGAGACCCAGTACTTC	-	TRBV7-2	TRBJ2-5	few
CSTSLDRGGDTQYF	TGCAGCACCTCGCTGGACAGGGGTGGAGATACGCAGTATTTT	TRBD1	TRBV29-1	TRBJ2-3	few
CSALASERPGEAFF	TGCAGTGCCCTAGCAAGTGAGCGGCCGGGAGAAGCTTTCTTT	-	TRBV20-1	TRBJ1-1	-
CASSRVAGQTYEQYF	TGCGCCAGCAGCCGGGTCGCCGGACAGACCTACGAGCAGTACTTC	-	TRBV5-1	TRBJ2-7	-
CASSLDSFDYEQYF	TGTGCCAGCAGTCTCGACTCTTTTGACTACGAGCAGTACTTC	-	TRBV4-2	TRBJ2-7	few
CASSPDTGGEQYF	TGTGCCAGCAGCCCTGATACAGGGGGAGAGCAGTACTTC	TRBD1	TRBV7-2	TRBJ2-7	many
CASSPVGTYNEQFF	TGTGCCAGCAGCCCGGTGGGCACATACAATGAGCAGTTCTTC	-	TRBV7-3	TRBJ2-1	-
CSASQGQNTEAFF	TGCAGTGCTAGTCAGGGGCAGAACACTGAAGCTTTCTTT	-	TRBV20-1	TRBJ1-1	few
CSVEAPRTSSGEQYF	TGCAGCGTTGAAGCTCCCAGAACGTCTTCTGGGGAGCAGTACTTC	-	TRBV29-1	TRBJ2-7	-
CASSRAGIDEQYF	TGTGCCAGCAGCCGAGCGGGAATCGATGAGCAGTACTTC	TRBD2	TRBV7-2	TRBJ2-5	-
CASNGGHSYEQYF	TGTGCCAGCAACGGGGGCCACTCCTACGAGCAGTACTTC	-	TRBV12-3/TRBV12-4	TRBJ2-7	-
CSNVIGTGGDTQYF	TGCAGCAACGTCATTGGGACAGGGGGAGATACGCAGTATTTT	TRBD1	TRBV29-1	TRBJ2-3	many
CSARVGGKGGGNQPQHF	TGCAGTGCTAGAGTAGGCGGTAAAGGGGGCGGGAATCAGCCCCAGCATTTT	TRBD1	TRBV20-1	TRBJ1-5	-
CSVEGRDGGNEQFF	TGCAGCGTTGAAGGAAGGGACGGGGGCAATGAGCAGTTCTTC	-	TRBV29-1	TRBJ2-1	few
CASSFDGTNYEQYF	TGTGCCAGCAGCTTCGACGGGACCAACTACGAGCAGTACTTC	-	TRBV7-2	TRBJ2-7	-